Below, 22 T cell receptor beta chains from the same sample are listed, as sequenced in a study of cytomegalovirus exposure and HLA in healthy donors. Both 60 Vbeta primers and 13 Jbeta primers went into the PCR. Repertoires were generated with immunoSEQ multiplex PCR, while TCRdb's copy carries only in-frame clones and drops some. In the table there are 130,000 to 150,000 clones, over 75% of which are singletons. The sample consisted of PBMCs. Receptors were obtained from a woman under 40 in good health and CMV-seronegative.

The gene calls are TRBV11-2 and TRBJ2-5, with 7 bases matching TRBD2. The trim removed 6 bases at V and 5 bases at J, leaving 9 bases unmatched. The CDR3 extends over 14 amino acids. Germline assignment: CDR1 SGHAT and CDR2 FQNNGV. CDR3 region: CASRFGGGDETQYF. In DNA, the CDR3 is TGTGCCAGCAGATTCGGGGGAGGGGATGAGACCCAGTACTTC.

This clone turned up a few times. This chain joins TRBV6-1 and TRBJ1-1; possibly TRBD1 for D (6 bases). CDR1 and CDR2 from the germline V gene are MNHNS and SASEGT. The CDR3 spans 16 residues. With 2 bases removed from V and 1 base from J, the gap between germline ends came to 14 bases. The CDR3 sequence: CASSEWIQQGNTEAFF. DNA of the CDR3: TGTGCCAGCAGTGAATGGATCCAACAGGGGAACACTGAAGCTTTCTTT.

The chain uses TRBV28 and TRBJ2-7, with TRBD1 identical over 9 bases. Germline V gives CDR1 MDHEN, CDR2 SYDVKM. The CDR3 loop spans 14 amino acids. V was clipped by 3 bases and J by 5 bases; unmatched bases: 5. In DNA form, the CDR3 reads TGTGCCAGCAGTTTCCGGGACAGGGTTGACGAGCAGTACTTC. Translating gives CASSFRDRVDEQYF. Supplemented by reference TRBV28 and TRBJ2-7, the full variable domain reads DVKVTQSSRYLVKRTGEKVFLECVQDMDHENMFWYRQDPGLGLRLIYFSYDVKMKEKGDIPEGYSVSREKKERFSLILESASTNQTSMYLCASSFRDRVDEQYFGPGTRLTVT.

CDR3 DNA sequence: TGTGCCTCAGTCCGGGACTCTGGGGCCAACGTCCTGACTTTC. Translation: CASVRDSGANVLTF. The V and J genes are TRBV30 and TRBJ2-6, with a tentative D call TRBD2 (5 bases). V lost 7 bases and J 0 bases, leaving 10 bases between the germline ends. Germline loops: CDR1 GTSNPN, CDR2 SVGIG (reference sequence). The CDR3 consists of 14 residues.

Only a few counts were recorded for this clone. The CDR3 reads CASSPVGTGAMNTEAFF. The CDR3 DNA reads TGCGCCAGCAGCCCCGTCGGGACAGGGGCCATGAACACTGAAGCTTTCTTT. V gene TRBV4-1 combines with J gene TRBJ1-1; TRBD1 matches 10 bases. This CDR3 comprises 17 residues. V lost 4 bases, J lost 0 bases, and 8 bases stayed unmatched. CDR1 and CDR2 from the germline V gene are MGHRA and YSYEKL.

This rearrangement joins TRBV5-1 to TRBJ2-1; 15 nucleotides match TRBD2. J was trimmed by 5 bases and V by 1 base; bases with no gene match: 4. The CDR3 runs to 17 residues. Germline loops: CDR1 SGHRS, CDR2 YFSETQ. The CDR3 protein is CASSLRTSGGANNEQFF. DNA of the CDR3: TGCGCCAGCAGCTTGCGGACTAGCGGGGGGGCGAACAATGAGCAGTTCTTC.

The rearrangement links TRBV7-9 to TRBJ1-2, with a weak D call TRBD1 (6 bases). Trimming left V 5 bases short and J 8 bases short, with 15 bases between. Germline V gene lookup returns CDR1 SEHNR and CDR2 FQNEAQ (reference sequence). The CDR3 covers 13 residues. CDR3 protein: CASSPGQFRGYTF. The CDR3 bases are TGTGCCAGCAGCCCAGGACAGTTCCGAGGCTACACCTTC.

This chain links TRBV4-1 with TRBJ2-5, with D tentatively TRBD2 (7 bases). The J call is uncertain, as TRBJ2-7 better fits the DNA end. The CDR3 consists of 16 residues. The germline CDR1 and CDR2 sequences are MGHRA and YSYEKL. Here the CDR3 reads CASSQDLDRGGYEQYF. The DNA of the CDR3 is TGCGCCAGCAGCCAGGATCTTGATAGGGGGGGGTACGAGCAGTACTTC.

This clone was detected a few times. The chain links TRBV27 to TRBJ2-1; TRBD2 matches 7 bases. V lost 7 bases, J lost 0 bases, and 9 bases stayed unmatched. Germline values: CDR1 MNHEY, CDR2 SMNVEV (reference sequence). CDR3 size: 16 residues. The CDR3 loop reads CASNPRGGSSYNEQFF. The CDR3 region has the DNA TGTGCCAGCAATCCCCGGGGCGGGAGCTCCTACAATGAGCAGTTCTTC.

The gene calls are TRBV6-1 and TRBJ2-3; 7 nucleotides agree with TRBD1. Looked up from germline, CDR1 is MNHNS and CDR2 is SASEGT. This CDR3 spans 16 amino acids. Trimming took 0 bases from V and 5 from J; bases not matched to a gene: 8. The CDR3 coding sequence is TGTGCCAGCAGTGAAGCAGTAGGGGGCATCAGAGATACGCAGTATTTT. Protein product: CASSEAVGGIRDTQYF.

This chain connects TRBV4-2 to TRBJ2-1, with D unresolved. The CDR3 extends over 13 amino acids. Trimming removed 2 bases at V and 6 bases at J, with 8 bases between. Germline-derived CDR1 and CDR2 are LGHNA and YNFKEQ. CDR3 loop: CASSQPFSNEQFF. As DNA, the CDR3 is TGTGCCAGCAGCCAACCGTTTTCCAATGAGCAGTTCTTC.

This clone was observed a few times. The chain joins TRBV7-9 to TRBJ2-7, with D perhaps TRBD2 (5 bases). The CDR3 loop spans 13 amino acids. The V and J ends lost 0 bases and 5 bases respectively, with 8 bases between them. Germline CDR1 and CDR2: SEHNR and FQNEAQ (reference sequence). This CDR3 reads CASSLAHGDEQYF. DNA for the CDR3: TGTGCCAGCAGCTTAGCCCACGGGGACGAGCAGTACTTC.

In this sample, this clone turned up a few times. The identical CDR3 is also encoded by other nucleotide sequences in the sample. V usage is TRBV4-1 and J usage is TRBJ2-7; possible D gene TRBD2, 5 bases. Germline V gives CDR1 MGHRA, CDR2 YSYEKL. The CDR3 is 14 residues long. V was shortened by 4 bases and J by 3 bases, with 13 bases between the two germline ends. CDR3 residues: CASSPGDRGYEQYF. Written as DNA, the CDR3 is TGCGCCAGCAGCCCGGGCGACCGGGGCTACGAGCAGTACTTC.

The chain joins TRBV19 to TRBJ2-2, with TRBD2 as a possible D gene (7 bases). The CDR3 sequence is 16 residues long. Germline V gene sequence: CDR1 LNHDA, CDR2 SQIVND (reference sequence). V lost 8 bases and J 4 bases, leaving 20 bases between the germline ends. CDR3 DNA sequence: TGTGCCAGTGAAGTTGGGGGGGGCTGGGGCACCGGGGAGCTGTTTTTT. Translation gives CASEVGGGWGTGELFF.

This rearrangement joins TRBV7-8 to TRBJ2-1, with D possibly being TRBD2 (7 bases). This CDR3 contains 18 residues. From germline, CDR1 is SGHVS and CDR2 FQNEAQ. V dropped 5 bases and J dropped 0 bases, with 20 bases sitting between them. The CDR3 loop is CASSPHQGGGPSYNEQFF. The CDR3 DNA reads TGTGCCAGCAGCCCTCACCAGGGAGGGGGGCCCTCCTACAATGAGCAGTTCTTC.

Here the CDR3 reads CASSFISGNTIYF. CDR3 coding DNA: TGTGCCAGCAGTTTTATCTCTGGAAACACCATATATTTT. The chain is built from TRBV28 and TRBJ1-3; D is unresolved. CDR3 length: 13 residues. Deletions cut 3 bases from V and 0 bases from J, with 3 bases between. Looked up from germline, CDR1 is MDHEN and CDR2 is SYDVKM.

The V gene is TRBV7-8, the J gene TRBJ1-3; D gene unclear. In germline, CDR1 is SGHVS, CDR2 FQNEAQ. This CDR3 comprises 15 residues. The V and J ends lost 3 bases and 2 bases respectively, with 11 bases between them. The CDR3 DNA reads TGTGCCAGCAGCTTTCCCCCCGGGGCTGGAAACACCATATATTTT. Translation gives CASSFPPGAGNTIYF. Full variable domain (remainder filled in from reference TRBV7-8 and TRBJ1-3): GAGVSQSPRYKVAKRGQDVALRCDPISGHVSLFWYQQALGQGPEFLTYFQNEAQLDKSGLPSDRFFAERPEGSVSTLKIQRTQQEDSAVYLCASSFPPGAGNTIYFGEGSWLTVV.

The chain uses TRBV6-6 and TRBJ2-5; 7 bases line up with TRBD1. The assigned J gene may be wrong: the sequence end matches TRBJ2-7 better. Germline CDR1 is MNHNY and CDR2 is SVGAGI (reference sequence). The CDR3 is 16 residues long. This chain's CDR3 is CASSSSRTGSTYEQYF. The CDR3 nucleotides read TGTGCCAGCAGTTCCAGTCGGACAGGCTCCACCTACGAGCAGTACTTC.

The chain joins TRBV10-2 to TRBJ1-6, with no clear D. The germline V gene has CDR1 WSHSY and CDR2 SAAADI. V lost 2 bases, J lost 12 bases, and 8 bases lay in between. The CDR3 consists of 12 residues. This chain's CDR3 is CASSETFVPLHF. CDR3 in DNA: TGCGCCAGCAGTGAGACTTTTGTACCCCTCCACTTT.

This clone was seen a few times. The J gene is TRBJ1-3, the V gene TRBV7-2; D gene ambiguous. Looked up from germline, CDR1 is SGHTA and CDR2 is FQGNSA. Trimming cost V 7 bases and J 3 bases, with 22 bases left between them. The CDR3 loop spans 17 amino acids. The CDR3 reads CASTPFPPGMSGNTIYF. The CDR3 bases are TGTGCCAGCACCCCATTTCCACCGGGTATGAGTGGAAACACCATATATTTT.

The chain links TRBV14 to TRBJ2-4; 14 bases fit TRBD2. The CDR3 length is 18 residues. Germline V CDR1 and CDR2: SGHDN, FVKESK. V shed 6 bases, J shed 1 base, and the junction held 8 bases outside the gene matches. Written as DNA, the CDR3 is TGTGCCAGCAGTCTGCGACTAGCGGGAGGGTCCGCCAAAAACATTCAGTACTTC. It codes for CASSLRLAGGSAKNIQYF.

This chain connects TRBV7-3 to TRBJ1-2; D might be TRBD1 (5 bases). This CDR3 region has 13 residues. Germline V gene lookup returns CDR1 SGHTA and CDR2 FQGTGA. The V end was cut by 0 bases, the J end by 6 bases, with 8 bases between. CDR3 nucleotides: TGTGCCAGCAGCTTAACTGCCAGGGATGGCTACACCTTC. Protein product: CASSLTARDGYTF.